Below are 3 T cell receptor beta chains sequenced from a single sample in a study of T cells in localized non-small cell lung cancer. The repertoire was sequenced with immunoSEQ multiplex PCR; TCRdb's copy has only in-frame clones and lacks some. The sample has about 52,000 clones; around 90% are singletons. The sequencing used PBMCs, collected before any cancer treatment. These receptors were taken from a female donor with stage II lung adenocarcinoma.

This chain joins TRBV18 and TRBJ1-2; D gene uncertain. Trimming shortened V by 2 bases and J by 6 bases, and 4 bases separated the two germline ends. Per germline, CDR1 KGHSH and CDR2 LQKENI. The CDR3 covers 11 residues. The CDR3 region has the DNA TGTGCCAGCTCACCAGGACATGGCTACACCTTC. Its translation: CASSPGHGYTF.

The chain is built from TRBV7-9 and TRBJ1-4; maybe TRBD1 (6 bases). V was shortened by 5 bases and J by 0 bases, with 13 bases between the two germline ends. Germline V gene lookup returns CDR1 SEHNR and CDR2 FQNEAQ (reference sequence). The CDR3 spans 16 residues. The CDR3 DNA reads TGTGCCAGCAGCCCGGACAGATCCGCAACTAATGAAAAACTGTTTTTT. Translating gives CASSPDRSATNEKLFF. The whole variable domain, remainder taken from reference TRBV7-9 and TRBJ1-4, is DTGVSQNPRHKITKRGQNVTFRCDPISEHNRLYWYRQTLGQGPEFLTYFQNEAQLEKSRLLSDRFSAERPKGSFSTLEIQRTEQGDSAMYLCASSPDRSATNEKLFFGSGTQLSVL.

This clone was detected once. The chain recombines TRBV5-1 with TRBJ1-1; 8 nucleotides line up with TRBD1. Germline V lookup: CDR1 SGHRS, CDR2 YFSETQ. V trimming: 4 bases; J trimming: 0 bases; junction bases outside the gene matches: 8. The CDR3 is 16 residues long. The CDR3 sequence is CASSRTGKGMNTEAFF. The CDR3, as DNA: TGCGCCAGCAGCCGGACAGGGAAGGGCATGAACACTGAAGCTTTCTTT.